Following are 30 T cell receptor beta chains from one sample sequenced in a study of T cells after yellow fever vaccination (dated by TCRdb to the late 2010s). The library relied on 5' RACE. The instrument was an Illumina HiSeq 2500. TCRdb redid the processing of the public reads, applying fastp at Q25 and MiXCR, and retained in-frame beta chains. Each CDR3 protein gets just one entry, which takes the most common genes and DNA from the rows behind it. This sample gives approximately 550,000 distinct CDR3 sequences in total; roughly a fifth of them show up just once. Approximately 15% of the sample is taken by the ten largest. This sample's treatment or condition label indicates: live attenuated yellow fever vaccine strain. The sample in question was PBMCs, obtained 15 days after the yellow fever booster vaccination. The receptors derive from a man younger than 40 who received the YFV17D yellow fever vaccine.

The V call is TRBV20-1, the J call TRBJ2-1; no clear D. The CDR3 extends over 13 amino acids. Germline CDR1 is DFQATT and CDR2 is SNEGSKA (reference sequence). Trimming shortened V by 3 bases and J by 4 bases, and 10 bases separated the two germline ends. The CDR3 sequence is CSASFLEYNEQFF. The CDR3 DNA sequence: TGCAGTGCTAGTTTCTTAGAGTACAATGAGCAGTTCTTC.

The sample holds a few counts of this clonotype. J is TRBJ2-1 and V is TRBV4-3; 7 nucleotides align to TRBD2. J was trimmed by 6 bases and V by 0 bases; bases with no gene match: 8. The CDR3 has 16 amino acids. Germline V gives CDR1 LGHNA, CDR2 YSLEER. The CDR3 spells CASSQEGRAGGNEQFF. The CDR3 nucleotides read TGCGCCAGCAGCCAAGAAGGGAGGGCCGGGGGCAATGAGCAGTTCTTC.

The chain recombines TRBV7-2 with TRBJ2-7; 8 bases line up with TRBD2. The CDR3 runs to 16 residues. Germline assignment: CDR1 SGHTA and CDR2 FQGNSA. With 7 bases clipped from V and 5 bases from J, the junction kept 16 bases outside the gene matches. The chain's CDR3 is CASTSRGASGRHEQYF. In DNA, the CDR3 is TGTGCCAGCACCTCGCGGGGTGCTAGCGGGCGGCACGAGCAGTACTTC.

The gene calls are TRBV5-6 and TRBJ2-1, with 8 bases fitting TRBD2. Germline lookup yields CDR1 SGHDT and CDR2 YYEEEE. CDR3 length equals 15 residues. V lost 1 base, J lost 10 bases, and 10 bases stayed unmatched. The CDR3 DNA reads as TGTGCCAGCAGCTTGTCCAGCGGGGGTTTTTTAGAGCAGTTCTTC. It codes for CASSLSSGGFLEQFF.

This clonotype has only a few counts. The J gene is TRBJ2-1, the V gene TRBV2; 16 bases line up with TRBD2. V shed 10 bases and J 15 bases; nucleotides not matched to a gene: 15. Germline V gives CDR1 SNHLY, CDR2 FYNNEI. The CDR3 is 15 amino acids. The CDR3 region is CATQAGTSGRGRVFF. The CDR3 DNA is TGTGCCACCCAAGCTGGGACTAGCGGGAGGGGCCGCGTGTTCTTC.

This clonotype was observed a few times. This chain uses TRBV9 with TRBJ1-1; D unclear. V was clipped by 5 bases and J by 0 bases, with 5 bases between them. CDR1 is SGDLS, CDR2 YYNGEE, per germline. The CDR3 totals 12 residues. The CDR3 region is CASREMNTEAFF. The CDR3 region has the DNA TGTGCCAGCAGAGAAATGAACACTGAAGCTTTCTTT.

This clonotype showed up just a few times. The CDR3 loop reads CASSLIAGGRDTQYF. CDR3 DNA: TGTGCCAGCAGCTTAATAGCGGGAGGGCGGGATACGCAGTATTTT. The chain employs TRBV7-8 and TRBJ2-3; 11 bases align to TRBD2. Germline CDR1 SGHVS, CDR2 FQNEAQ. This CDR3 has 15 residues. With 2 bases clipped from V and 6 bases from J, the junction kept 4 bases outside the gene matches. Variable domain in full (rest from reference TRBV7-8 and TRBJ2-3): GAGVSQSPRYKVAKRGQDVALRCDPISGHVSLFWYQQALGQGPEFLTYFQNEAQLDKSGLPSDRFFAERPEGSVSTLKIQRTQQEDSAVYLCASSLIAGGRDTQYFGPGTRLTVL.

This clonotype came up a few times. The chain links TRBV11-1 to TRBJ2-1; possibly TRBD2 for D (5 bases). Between the trimmed V and J ends, which lost 0 bases and 10 bases, there was a span of 16 bases. The CDR3 runs 15 residues. Germline assignment: CDR1 SGHAT and CDR2 FQDESV (reference sequence). The CDR3 sequence is CASSLASTRVGEQFF. The DNA of the CDR3 is TGTGCCAGCAGCTTAGCCTCAACTAGGGTAGGAGAGCAGTTCTTC.

The chain couples TRBV10-1 to TRBJ2-5; 9 bases match TRBD1. CDR1 WNHNN and CDR2 SYGVQD come from the germline V gene (reference sequence). With V trimmed by 0 bases and J by 6 bases, 2 bases remained unmatched. This CDR3 region has 14 residues. CDR3 sequence (DNA): TGCGCCAGCAGTGAGTCGGACAGGGGAAAGACCCAGTACTTC. Its translation is CASSESDRGKTQYF.

The chain couples TRBV10-2 to TRBJ2-1; 7 positions agree with TRBD1. After removal of 7 bases from V and 10 bases from J, the junction contained 10 bases not matched to a gene. This CDR3 has 13 amino acids. Germline V CDR1 and CDR2: WSHSY, SAAADI. The CDR3 is CASTQRQGREQFF. CDR3 nucleotide sequence: TGCGCCAGCACCCAACGACAGGGCCGAGAGCAGTTCTTC.

The chain has TRBV20-1 and TRBJ2-1; TRBD2 agrees at 8 bases. Germline V CDR1 and CDR2: DFQATT, SNEGSKA (reference sequence). The CDR3 is 14 amino acids. With V trimmed by 5 bases and J by 2 bases, 5 bases remained unmatched. CDR3 protein: CSAPTGLAYNEQFF. In nucleotides, the CDR3 is TGCAGTGCTCCGACGGGACTAGCCTACAATGAGCAGTTCTTC.

V gene TRBV5-5 combines with J gene TRBJ2-2, with 11 bases fitting TRBD2. Germline V gene lookup returns CDR1 SGHKS and CDR2 YYEKEE (reference sequence). The trim removed 3 bases at V and 7 bases at J, leaving 8 bases unmatched. The CDR3 runs 16 residues. CDR3 bases: TGTGCCAGCAGCTGGTTAGCGGGAGGGTCCGGCGGGGAGCTGTTTTTT. It specifies CASSWLAGGSGGELFF.

This clonotype was counted a few times. This chain connects TRBV5-1 to TRBJ2-1; 7 nucleotides agree with TRBD2. The CDR3 has 16 residues. V lost 0 bases to trimming and J lost 3 bases; unmatched junction nucleotides: 6. CDR1 and CDR2 (germline): SGHRS, YFSETQ. CDR3 loop: CASSLAVSSGYNEQFF. In nucleotides, the CDR3 is TGCGCCAGCAGCTTGGCCGTGTCTAGCGGCTACAATGAGCAGTTCTTC.

The rearrangement links TRBV7-9 to TRBJ2-1; D unclear. CDR1 is SEHNR, CDR2 FQNEAQ, per germline (reference sequence). V gave up 3 bases and J gave up 7 bases, with 16 bases separating them. The CDR3 loop spans 15 amino acids. The CDR3 DNA reads TGTGCCAGCAGCTTGAGTGAGTCCTACATAAATGAGCAGTTCTTC. Its translation is CASSLSESYINEQFF.

This clonotype was seen only a few times. The V gene is TRBV12-3 or TRBV12-4, the J gene TRBJ2-3, with D maybe TRBD1 (6 bases). Between the trimmed V and J ends, which lost 4 bases and 1 base, there was a span of 15 bases. The CDR3 covers 16 residues. The CDR3 region is CASSSFTGFGTDTQYF. The DNA for the CDR3 is TGTGCCAGCAGTTCCTTTACAGGGTTCGGCACAGATACGCAGTATTTT.

V and J are TRBV7-2 and TRBJ2-5; the match to TRBD2 covers 16 bases. Germline CDR1 and CDR2: SGHTA and FQGNSA. Trimming at V came to 6 bases and at J to 5 bases, leaving 9 bases not matched to a gene. The length of the CDR3 is 17 residues. The CDR3 nucleotides are TGTGCCAGCAGTCAAGGGACTAGCGGGAGGGCTGGCGAGACCCAGTACTTC. This gives the protein CASSQGTSGRAGETQYF.

This chain uses TRBV7-2 with TRBJ2-3; 10 bases match TRBD2. V trimming: 5 bases; J trimming: 3 bases; junction bases outside the gene matches: 8. The CDR3 extends over 16 amino acids. From germline, CDR1 is SGHTA and CDR2 FQGNSA. The CDR3 region is CASSTASGRSTDTQYF. As DNA, the CDR3 is TGTGCCAGCAGCACAGCTAGCGGGAGATCGACAGATACGCAGTATTTT.

This clonotype came up many times. The chain uses TRBV4-1 and TRBJ2-5; D perhaps matches TRBD1 (6 bases). V gave up 4 bases and J gave up 1 base, with 7 bases separating them. Germline CDR1 reads MGHRA; CDR2 reads YSYEKL. CDR3 length: 13 amino acids. The chain's CDR3 is CASSRDIQETQYF. CDR3 DNA sequence: TGCGCCAGCAGCCGGGACATCCAAGAGACCCAGTACTTC.

The rearrangement joins TRBV9 to TRBJ2-3; D unclear. This CDR3 is built from 14 residues. CDR1 SGDLS and CDR2 YYNGEE come from the germline V gene. Trimming took off 0 bases at V and 2 bases at J, with 7 bases between the two ends. CDR3 amino acids: CASSVVGHTDTQYF. As DNA, the CDR3 is TGTGCCAGCAGCGTAGTGGGCCACACAGATACGCAGTATTTT.

This chain joins TRBV7-9 and TRBJ2-7; D is ambiguous. CDR1 SEHNR and CDR2 FQNEAQ come from the germline V gene (reference sequence). CDR3 length equals 14 residues. Trimming cost V 1 base and J 4 bases, with 11 bases left between them. CDR3 residues: CASSLGYRSYEQYF. CDR3 DNA: TGTGCCAGCAGCTTAGGGTATCGCTCTTACGAGCAGTACTTC.

By frequency in the sample, this clonotype is medium-sized (0.01 to 0.1%). The chain combines TRBV5-1 with TRBJ2-1, with D tentatively TRBD1 or TRBD2 (5 bases each). Trimming left V 0 bases short and J 8 bases short, with 18 bases between. CDR3 length: 16 residues. Germline V CDR1 and CDR2: SGHRS, YFSETQ. The CDR3 coding sequence is TGCGCCAGCAGCTTGGCCGGGACCTCCGGCGGCTATGAGCAGTTCTTC. This sequence encodes CASSLAGTSGGYEQFF.

The sample holds a few counts of this clonotype. The gene calls are TRBV12-3 or TRBV12-4 and TRBJ1-1; D remains unclear. Trimming removed 3 bases at V and 4 bases at J, with 12 bases between. The CDR3 covers 14 residues. The CDR3 sequence is CASSFGVSGTEAFF. CDR3 nucleotide sequence: TGTGCCAGCAGTTTTGGGGTTTCGGGCACTGAAGCTTTCTTT.

The gene calls are TRBV30 and TRBJ2-5, with 10 positions matching TRBD2. The J segment lost 5 bases and the V segment lost 0 bases, leaving 6 bases of the junction unmatched. Germline CDR1 reads GTSNPN; CDR2 reads SVGIG (reference sequence). The CDR3 runs 15 residues. For the CDR3, the DNA is TGTGCCTGGAGTGTGACTAGCGGGCGTCGGGAGACCCAGTACTTC. This codes for CAWSVTSGRRETQYF.

This clonotype was found a few times. The chain is built from TRBV20-1 and TRBJ2-3; D perhaps matches TRBD2 (5 bases). V was clipped by 6 bases and J by 2 bases, with 12 bases between them. CDR1 and CDR2 from the germline V gene are DFQATT and SNEGSKA (reference sequence). The CDR3 loop spans 13 amino acids. CDR3 in amino acids: CSAGRAVTDTQYF. The DNA for the CDR3 is TGCAGTGCGGGCCGAGCGGTCACAGATACGCAGTATTTT.

This clonotype was observed a handful of times. The rearrangement joins TRBV2 to TRBJ1-1, with 7 bases fitting TRBD1. Germline CDR1 SNHLY, CDR2 FYNNEI. V lost 8 bases to trimming and J lost 6 bases; unmatched junction nucleotides: 15. The CDR3 consists of 15 residues. The CDR3: CASRGRGVRGAEAFF. The CDR3 nucleotides are TGTGCCAGCCGTGGCAGGGGGGTCCGGGGCGCTGAAGCTTTCTTT.

The J gene is TRBJ2-7, the V gene TRBV7-9; D unclear. The V end was cut by 1 base, the J end by 6 bases, with 7 bases between. Germline V CDR1 and CDR2: SEHNR, FQNEAQ (reference sequence). This CDR3 contains 12 residues. In nucleotides, the CDR3 is TGTGCCAGCAGCTTAGGGGAATTCGAGCAGTACTTC. Translating it yields CASSLGEFEQYF. The full variable domain, its missing parts supplied by reference TRBV7-9 and TRBJ2-7, is DTGVSQNPRHKITKRGQNVTFRCDPISEHNRLYWYRQTLGQGPEFLTYFQNEAQLEKSRLLSDRFSAERPKGSFSTLEIQRTEQGDSAMYLCASSLGEFEQYFGPGTRLTVT.

This clonotype was observed once. This rearrangement joins TRBV10-2 to TRBJ2-2, with D possibly matching TRBD2 (5 bases). V lost 5 bases and J 3 bases, leaving 10 bases between the germline ends. The germline V gene has CDR1 WSHSY and CDR2 SAAADI. CDR3 length: 14 residues. This CDR3 reads CASSYGKDTGELFF. The CDR3 DNA is TGCGCCAGCAGTTACGGGAAGGACACCGGGGAGCTGTTTTTT.

V and J are TRBV28 and TRBJ2-5, with D possibly matching TRBD2 (5 bases). The CDR3 runs to 15 residues. Trimming removed 2 bases from V and 4 bases from J, with 14 bases in between. Germline V gene data show CDR1 as MDHEN and CDR2 as SYDVKM. The CDR3 sequence: CASSLGRTAGETQYF. CDR3 DNA: TGTGCCAGCAGTTTAGGCAGGACCGCGGGAGAGACCCAGTACTTC. Drawing the rest from reference TRBV28 and TRBJ2-5, the complete variable domain is DVKVTQSSRYLVKRTGEKVFLECVQDMDHENMFWYRQDPGLGLRLIYFSYDVKMKEKGDIPEGYSVSREKKERFSLILESASTNQTSMYLCASSLGRTAGETQYFGPGTRLLVL.

This rearrangement joins TRBV25-1 to TRBJ2-3; D may be TRBD2 (5 bases). V was clipped by 3 bases and J by 5 bases, with 9 bases between them. This CDR3 is 13 amino acids long. Germline V gene data show CDR1 as MGHDK and CDR2 as SYGVNS. CDR3 residues: CASSEQSGDTQYF. In DNA, the CDR3 is TGTGCCAGCAGTGAGCAGAGCGGAGATACGCAGTATTTT.

The chain recombines TRBV6-1 with TRBJ2-7; tentative D call: TRBD2 (6 bases). The germline V gene has CDR1 MNHNS and CDR2 SASEGT. Trimming pared 11 bases from V and 5 bases from J, leaving 13 bases between. The CDR3 runs to 11 residues. Written as DNA, the CDR3 is TGTGCCGGGGCGGGAAGCGACGAGCAGTACTTC. Residues: CAGAGSDEQYF.